This is a list of T cell receptor beta chains from one sample in a study of T-cell reconstitution after alpha-beta-depleted transplantation in children. One entry per CDR3 protein results from TCRdb running MiXCR on the PCR reads. The profile shows approximately 630,000 distinct CDR3 sequences, around 13% of them singletons. This sample comprised PBMCs, obtained before TCRalphabeta/CD19-depleted stem cell transplant. The receptors here all came from a girl aged 2-10 years with congenital amegakaryocytic thrombocytopenia, due to receive a stem cell transplant. Both conserved end residues are part of each CDR3. The D gene is left open where the match is weak. Clone size is stated in some rows and not others, as once, few, many or a class when expanded.

j_call v_call clone_size d_call cdr3_nt cdr3_aa
TRBJ2-2 TRBV12-3/TRBV12-4 many TRBD2 TGTGCCAGCAGTTCTAGCGGGAGGTCAACCGGGGAGCTGTTTTTT CASSSSGRSTGELFF
TRBJ2-5 TRBV11-3 few . TGTGCCAGCAGCTTAGAGGAAGCCGCCGAGACCCAGTACTTC CASSLEEAAETQYF
TRBJ2-5 TRBV2 . . TGTGCCAGCAGTGAGGAACTCCGGCTAGCCCGGGAGACCCAGTACTTC CASSEELRLARETQYF
TRBJ2-5 TRBV10-3 many TRBD1 TGTGCCATCAGGATGGACAGGCAAGAGACCCAGTACTTC CAIRMDRQETQYF
TRBJ1-4 TRBV7-2 . . TGTGCCAGCAGCCCGCCTTCCGTTGGTGGAAGGGAAAAACTGTTTTTT CASSPPSVGGREKLFF
TRBJ2-7 TRBV29-1 . . TGCAGTATTGAAGTTGGGTTCCTCGAGCAGTACTTC CSIEVGFLEQYF
TRBJ1-1 TRBV7-2 few TRBD1 TGTGCCAGCAGCTTCCTTGACAGGGTGAGAGGCACTGAAGCTTTCTTT CASSFLDRVRGTEAFF
TRBJ2-1 TRBV20-1 many TRBD2 TGCAGTGCTAGACGACTAGCGGGAGGAGGGAGCTCCTACAATGAGCAGTTCTTC CSARRLAGGGSSYNEQFF
TRBJ2-7 TRBV7-2 . . TGTGCCAGCAGCACGATTGCGCTGCGGGATACCGACGAGCAGTACTTC CASSTIALRDTDEQYF
TRBJ2-1 TRBV5-6 many . TGTGCCAGCAGCTTATTAGGCCACTACAATGAGCAGTTCTTC CASSLLGHYNEQFF
TRBJ1-4 TRBV28 . . TGTGCCAAGAAGGGTTCGCTAACTAATGAAAAACTGTTTTTT CAKKGSLTNEKLFF
TRBJ2-4 TRBV20-1 many TRBD2 TGCAGTGCTAGAGATTCACTAGCGGGCAAAAACATTCAGTACTTC CSARDSLAGKNIQYF
TRBJ2-1 TRBV20-1 many TRBD2 TGCAGTGCTAGAGACACACTAGCGGGGCCAGGTGAGCAGTTCTTC CSARDTLAGPGEQFF
TRBJ2-7 TRBV5-1 many TRBD1 TGCGCCAGCAGCGTCGGACAGGCTTTTGCCTACGAGCAGTACTTC CASSVGQAFAYEQYF
TRBJ2-1 TRBV5-6 many TRBD2 TGTGCCAGCAGCTTGGAAGGGCCGGCTAGCGGGAGAAATGAGCAGTTCTTC CASSLEGPASGRNEQFF
TRBJ2-7 TRBV12-3/TRBV12-4 many . TGTGCCAGCAGTCAACCAGCGGGTACCCCCTACGAGCAGTACTTC CASSQPAGTPYEQYF
TRBJ2-7 TRBV10-2 once . TGCGCCAGCAATCCCTCCGAAAAATCCCCGCTAGCGATGATCTACGAGCAGTACTTC CASNPSEKSPLAMIYEQYF
TRBJ2-1 TRBV5-1 many TRBD2 TGCGCCAGCAGCTTTCCACTAGCGGGAGTGGGGAATGAGCAGTTCTTC CASSFPLAGVGNEQFF
TRBJ1-5 TRBV7-3 . TRBD1 TGTGCCAGCAGCCAGACAGGGGTGGGCAGGCAGCCCCAGCATTTT CASSQTGVGRQPQHF
TRBJ2-1 TRBV9 . TRBD2 TGTGCCAGCAGCGGGAGGCTAGCGGGAGGACCGGGATCCTACAATGAGCAGTTCTTC CASSGRLAGGPGSYNEQFF